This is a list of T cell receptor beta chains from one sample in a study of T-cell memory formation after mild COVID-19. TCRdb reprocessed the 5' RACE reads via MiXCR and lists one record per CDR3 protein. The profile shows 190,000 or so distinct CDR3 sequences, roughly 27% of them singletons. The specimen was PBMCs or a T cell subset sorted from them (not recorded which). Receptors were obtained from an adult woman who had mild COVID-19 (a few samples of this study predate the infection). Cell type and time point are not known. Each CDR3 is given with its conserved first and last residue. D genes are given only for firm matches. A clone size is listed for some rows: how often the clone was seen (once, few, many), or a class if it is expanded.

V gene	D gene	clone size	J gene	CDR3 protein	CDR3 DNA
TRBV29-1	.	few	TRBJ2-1	CSVEFGGWDNEQFF	TGCAGCGTTGAATTTGGTGGCTGGGACAATGAGCAGTTCTTC
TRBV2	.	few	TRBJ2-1	CASSELATSYNEQFF	TGTGCCAGCAGTGAACTAGCGACCTCCTACAATGAGCAGTTCTTC
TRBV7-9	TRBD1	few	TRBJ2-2	CASNGDRGIVVGELFF	TGTGCCAGCAATGGGGACAGGGGGATCGTTGTCGGGGAGCTGTTTTTT
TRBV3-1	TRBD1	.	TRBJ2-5	CASSQGTGGADRETQYF	TGTGCCAGCAGCCAAGGGACAGGGGGCGCCGATCGGGAGACCCAGTACTTC
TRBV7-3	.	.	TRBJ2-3	CASRAGTDTQYF	TGTGCCAGCAGGGCTGGAACCGATACGCAGTATTTT
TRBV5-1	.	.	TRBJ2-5	CASSFGRSKETQYF	TGCGCCAGCAGCTTTGGACGGTCAAAGGAGACCCAGTACTTC
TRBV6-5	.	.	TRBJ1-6	CASSYRRGDSPLHF	TGTGCCAGCAGTTACCGGAGGGGGGATTCACCCCTCCACTTT
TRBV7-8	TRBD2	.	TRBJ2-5	CASSLTYSDTSGREETQYF	TGTGCCAGCAGCTTAACCTACTCCGATACTAGCGGGAGAGAAGAGACCCAGTACTTC
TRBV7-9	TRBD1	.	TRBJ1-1	CASNLVGTGTTEAFF	TGTGCCAGCAACTTAGTGGGGACAGGAACCACTGAAGCTTTCTTT
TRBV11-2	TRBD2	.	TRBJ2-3	CASSSPAGGPDTQYF	TGTGCCAGCAGCTCCCCGGCGGGAGGCCCAGATACGCAGTATTTT
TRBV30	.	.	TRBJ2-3	CACSRGAADTQYF	TGTGCCTGTTCCAGGGGAGCGGCAGATACGCAGTATTTT
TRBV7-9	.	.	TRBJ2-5	CASSPEEGLEETQYF	TGTGCCAGCAGCCCAGAGGAGGGACTTGAAGAGACCCAGTACTTC
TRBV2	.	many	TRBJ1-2	CASSEAGGSNYGYTF	TGTGCCAGCAGTGAAGCTGGCGGCTCTAACTATGGCTACACCTTC
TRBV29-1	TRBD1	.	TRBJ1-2	CSVQGVINYGYTF	TGCAGCGTACAGGGGGTAATCAACTATGGCTACACCTTC
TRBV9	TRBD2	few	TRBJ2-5	CASSVASGGAEETQYF	TGTGCCAGCAGCGTAGCTAGCGGCGGGGCGGAGGAGACCCAGTACTTC
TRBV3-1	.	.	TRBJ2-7	CASSLLNRVGTYEQYF	TGTGCCAGCAGCCTCCTTAACAGGGTGGGCACCTACGAGCAGTACTTC
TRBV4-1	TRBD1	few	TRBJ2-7	CASSQGDRMTYEQYF	TGCGCCAGCAGCCAAGGGGACAGAATGACCTACGAGCAGTACTTC
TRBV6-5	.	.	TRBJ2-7	CASSYLYEQYF	TGTGCCAGCAGTTACTTGTACGAGCAGTACTTC